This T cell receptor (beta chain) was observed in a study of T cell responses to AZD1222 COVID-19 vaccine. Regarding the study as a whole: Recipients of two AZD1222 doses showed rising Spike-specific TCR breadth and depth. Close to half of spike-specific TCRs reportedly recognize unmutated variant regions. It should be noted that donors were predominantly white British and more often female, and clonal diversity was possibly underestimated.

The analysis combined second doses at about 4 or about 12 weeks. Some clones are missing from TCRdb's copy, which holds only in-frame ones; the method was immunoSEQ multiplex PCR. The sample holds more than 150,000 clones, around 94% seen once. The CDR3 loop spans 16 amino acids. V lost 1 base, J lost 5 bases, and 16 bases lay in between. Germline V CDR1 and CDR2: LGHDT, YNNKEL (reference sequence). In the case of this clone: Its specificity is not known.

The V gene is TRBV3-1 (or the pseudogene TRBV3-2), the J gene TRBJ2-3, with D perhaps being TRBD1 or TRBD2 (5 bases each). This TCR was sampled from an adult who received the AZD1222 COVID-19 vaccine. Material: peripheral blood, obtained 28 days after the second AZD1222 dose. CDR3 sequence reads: CASSQVTAGSGDTQYF. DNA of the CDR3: TGTGCCAGCAGCCAAGTTACGGCAGGGAGCGGAGATACGCAGTATTTT.